This T cell receptor (beta chain) was recorded in a study of blood T cell repertoires in COVID-19. As for the study in general: Samples of COVID-19 (acute and convalescent) were obtained from the United States, Italy and Spain. From T cells, B-cell-depleted T cells, or PBMCs came the material, which was cDNA or gDNA.

The junction had 5 bases not matched to a gene; V was cut back by 0 bases and J by 1 base. The germline V gene has CDR1 WSHSY and CDR2 SAAADI. The CDR3 contains 18 residues. Repertoires were generated with immunoSEQ multiplex PCR, while TCRdb's copy carries only in-frame clones and drops some. The sample has fewer than 250,000 clones; about four fifths are singletons. The chain combines TRBV10-2 with TRBJ2-1, with 11 bases matching TRBD2. The sequence came from a woman in her thirties or forties with active or convalescent COVID-19. The sample was peripheral blood. The CDR3 loop is CASSESGLAGFSYNEQFF. CDR3 bases: TGCGCCAGCAGTGAGTCCGGACTAGCGGGTTTTTCCTACAATGAGCAGTTCTTC.